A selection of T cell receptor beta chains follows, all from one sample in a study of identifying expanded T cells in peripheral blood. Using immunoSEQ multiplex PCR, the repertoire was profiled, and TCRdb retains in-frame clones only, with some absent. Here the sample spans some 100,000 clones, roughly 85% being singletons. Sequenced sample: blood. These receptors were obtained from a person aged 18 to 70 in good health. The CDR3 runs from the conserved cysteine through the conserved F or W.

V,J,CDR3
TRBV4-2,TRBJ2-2,CASSRAALGQGRSGELFF
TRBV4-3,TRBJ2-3,CASSPGQGRADTQYF
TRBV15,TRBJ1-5,CATSRRGGRTGNQPQHF
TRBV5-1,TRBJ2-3,CASRLEGVQADTQYF
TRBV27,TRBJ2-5,CASSPPNSYQETQYF
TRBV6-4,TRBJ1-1,CASSFFDFF
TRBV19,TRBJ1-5,CASSARGSSNQPQHF
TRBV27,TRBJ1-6,CASSSLGSLLSPLHF
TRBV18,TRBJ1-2,CASSPPSKSDGYTF
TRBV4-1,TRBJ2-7,CASSQTPSLLSYEQYF
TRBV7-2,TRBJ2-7,CASSLGGSLYEQYF
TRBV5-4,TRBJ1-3,CASSLAQVSGNTIYF
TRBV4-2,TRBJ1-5,CASSQDREGYNQPQHF
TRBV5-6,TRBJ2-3,CASSPVGGFPDTQYF
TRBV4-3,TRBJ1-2,CASSQDWTPANYGYTF
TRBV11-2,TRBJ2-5,CASSLGPQETQYF
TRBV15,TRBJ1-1,CATSRDWTPAEAFF
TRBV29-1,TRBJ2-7,CSAALPGSSYEQYF
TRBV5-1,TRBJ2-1,CASSFSGGQLNEQFF
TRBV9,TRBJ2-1,CASSPYANEQFF